This T cell receptor beta chain stems from a study of cytotoxic CD8 clonotypes in ibrutinib-treated CLL. Whole-study findings and limits: Baseline clonality, above age-matched healthy donor levels, tracked circulating CD8+ T-cell counts.

Libraries were prepared by immunoSEQ multiplex PCR; TCRdb keeps only in-frame clonotypes and omits some of them. The sample comprises under 50,000 clones, 65% to 70% of which are singletons, and roughly 7% rests with the top ten. Concerning this clone itself: Antigen: not known.

In germline, CDR1 is MDHEN, CDR2 SYDVKM. This CDR3 is 14 amino acids long. V lost 5 bases, J lost 9 bases, and 9 bases stayed unmatched. The origin of this receptor is a human donor with chronic lymphocytic leukemia. Sequences were derived from PBMCs, sampled at disease progression, from a patient treated with ibrutinib. This chain connects TRBV28 to TRBJ2-1; 8 bases map to TRBD2. Here the CDR3 DNA reads TGTGCCAGCAGTACCGGGACTAGTAGGGGTGAGCAGTTCTTC. Protein sequence: CASSTGTSRGEQFF. The full variable domain, completed using reference TRBV28 and TRBJ2-1, is DVKVTQSSRYLVKRTGEKVFLECVQDMDHENMFWYRQDPGLGLRLIYFSYDVKMKEKGDIPEGYSVSREKKERFSLILESASTNQTSMYLCASSTGTSRGEQFFGPGTRLTVL.